These T cell receptor beta chains were read from a single sample in a study of blood T cells in healthy people across ages. In TCRdb, the 5' RACE reads were re-called with MiXCR into one record per CDR3 protein. The sample lists around 1.5 million distinct CDR3 sequences, roughly 32% occurring once. The specimen was blood. The receptor source for this set is a woman under 40 in good health. Each CDR3 is given with its conserved first and last residue.

16,TRBJ1-6,TRBV4-1,CASSLPPGSDNSPLHF
15,TRBJ2-7,TRBV2,CASSERGVSSYEQYF
14,TRBJ1-5,TRBV28,CASCAGGGNQPQHF
12,TRBJ1-2,TRBV10-3,CAISERPYGYTF
10,TRBJ1-1,TRBV28,CASSGRAAFF
13,TRBJ2-7,TRBV6-5,CATGRGPLDEQYF
16,TRBJ1-2,TRBV11-2,CASSRVRDNPRGGYTF
16,TRBJ1-5,TRBV12-3/TRBV12-4,CASSLRTGVGNQPQHF
13,TRBJ1-1,TRBV4-2,CASNQDSGVEAFF
19,TRBJ2-7,TRBV5-1,CASSLSFNRPGTYSYEQYF
13,TRBJ2-7,TRBV10-3,CACRDRGHYEQYF
15,TRBJ2-1,TRBV2,CASGGETSGLNEQFF
16,TRBJ2-7,TRBV20-1,CSARSPGQGNTYEQYF
12,TRBJ2-5,TRBV20-1,CSASRLEETQYF
15,TRBJ2-1,TRBV6-2/TRBV6-3,CASSFSAGSYNEQFF
14,TRBJ2-5,TRBV12-5,CASGWDRGKETQYF
12,TRBJ2-5,TRBV2,CASSEASGFQYF
14,TRBJ1-4,TRBV7-9,CASSLVTLDEKLFF
14,TRBJ2-7,TRBV20-1,CSARTGTGIGEQYF
17,TRBJ2-1,TRBV30,CAWSSGGGPSSYNEQFF
15,TRBJ2-3,TRBV7-2,CASSLVGKSTDTQYF
15,TRBJ1-1,TRBV20-1,CSARPGQGGFTEAFF
13,TRBJ2-1,TRBV12-3/TRBV12-4,CASRQNRWNEQFF
16,TRBJ2-3,TRBV2,CASSLGTSGRGDTQYF
14,TRBJ2-5,TRBV10-1,CARPRGEGKETQYF
15,TRBJ2-7,TRBV9,CASSVAGGAQYEQYF
15,TRBJ2-7,TRBV20-1,CSARVGTGKRNEQYF
15,TRBJ2-3,TRBV12-3/TRBV12-4,CASRTGLGGVDTQYF
16,TRBJ1-6,TRBV27,CASSPSPSSYNSPLHF
14,NA,TRBV27,CASSALAGGREQYF
15,TRBJ1-5,TRBV4-1,CASSQESNSNQPQHF
16,NA,TRBV4-1,CASSQQGQFNRNEQYF
15,TRBJ2-1,TRBV3-1,CAGSFLGDFEVEQFF
14,TRBJ1-1,TRBV25-1,CASSEWDEGTEAFF
14,TRBJ2-5,TRBV7-9,CASSYRLAGEPEYF
13,TRBJ1-1,TRBV10-3,CATWGTLNTEAFF
14,TRBJ1-6,TRBV3-1,CASSHREYNSPLHF
13,TRBJ2-1,TRBV5-1,CASSSPTWGEQFF
16,TRBJ2-4,TRBV29-1,CSVAPLAGGPGNIQYF
16,TRBJ2-1,TRBV10-3,CALSPFSRASYNEQFF
16,TRBJ1-1,TRBV29-1,CSVEVAGGEGLSEAFF
14,NA,TRBV28,CASSLNLRGDEQYF
13,TRBJ1-2,TRBV5-1,CASSLEATYGYTF
14,TRBJ2-7,TRBV6-1,CASSGRAATSEQYF
17,TRBJ2-2,TRBV27,CASGSLTGGGLTGELFF
14,TRBJ1-6,TRBV20-1,CSANLRGVGSPLHF
14,TRBJ1-2,TRBV28,CASSSSGTLNGYTF
12,TRBJ1-1,TRBV20-1,CSARVRGVGAFF
15,TRBJ1-4,TRBV20-1,CSARLGVETNEKLFF
15,TRBJ2-5,TRBV11-3,CASSCGGGAQETQYF
14,TRBJ2-1,TRBV29-1,CSAPRAGPYNEQFF
15,TRBJ2-3,TRBV29-1,CSGGGLAGEGDTQYF
16,TRBJ2-5,TRBV3-1,CASSLLTSGSLETQYF
13,TRBJ2-2,TRBV29-1,CSVEIRRDGELFF
15,TRBJ2-3,TRBV12-3/TRBV12-4,CASSPDSFQTDTQYF
10,TRBJ2-1,TRBV9,CASGGNEQFF
13,TRBJ1-5,TRBV29-1,CSVWTDSSQPQHF
13,TRBJ2-3,TRBV6-1,CASRLGGGDTQYF
11,TRBJ2-1,TRBV12-3/TRBV12-4,CASGRHNEQFF